The present T cell receptor (beta chain) was sequenced within a study of early stage breast cancer tumors (dated by TCRdb to about 2017). Looking at the study overall: Of the roughly 17 invasive breast tumors, about 13 were found to be estrogen receptor-positive, progesterone receptor-positive and HER2-negative. About 70% of the 12 ER+/PR+/HER2- tumors were invasive ductal carcinomas, while the other four were invasive lobular carcinomas. On average, each sample got around 10-fold read coverage. A total of 2 million to 3 million templates, representing about 1.1 million unique clonotypes, were detected across all samples.

CDR1 and CDR2 are read off the germline V gene (reference sequence) as GTSNPN and SVGIG. For this chain, trimming is 1 base at the V end and 2 bases at the J end, and the number of junction bases without a gene match is 8. The CDR3, from cysteine to phenylalanine, totals 16 residues. Only the CDR3 DNA is retained, 48 bases long and in frame from the first base. Dicing about 20-50 mg of tumor tissue typically gave a DNA yield of more than 3 ug. The study profiled bulk TCR beta-chain repertoires in matched peripheral blood, tumor and adjacent normal breast tissue taken from about 15 patients with early-stage breast cancer. Once resection was done, tumor tissue identified by eye was cut out and put into prechilled RNAlater. Tumor tissue (about 18-50 mg) was diced and homogenized in RLTplus buffer with beta-mercaptoethanol and antifoaming agent using a TissueLyser II. Genomic DNA was extracted with the Qiagen AllPrep DNA/RNA Mini kit.

Every sample was amplified as two independent genomic DNA replicates, using about 0.46 ug for blood and about 1.4 ug for tumor or normal breast. Following the manufacturer's instructions, the ImmunoSeq Intro kit was used to carry out TCRB sequencing on genomic DNA. The multiplex PCR ran for 30 to 35 cycles using proprietary primers and spike-in control sequences for absolute quantification. Single-end 150-bp reads were used to sequence an 87-bp fragment spanning the CDR3 and the flanking V and J genes. Seven samples, each with two replicates, were multiplexed per lane of an Illumina MiSeq using version 3.0 chemistry. In the source study's methods: The vendor's proprietary pipeline handled the raw data processing, merging both replicates into a single result for each sample. Clonotypes were defined as productive rearrangements sharing the V-gene family, CDR3 amino acid sequence and J-gene segment. Clonality was computed as 1 minus the normalized Shannon entropy (Pielou evenness) of TCRB abundances. To estimate T cell density, the total number of templates was divided by the number of input cells, which was inferred from the amount of DNA input. Total repertoire diversity and clonality were estimated with Recon using default parameters. A clonotype was considered tumor-enriched if its abundance in tumor exceeded 0.1% and was at least 32-fold higher than its abundance in normal breast. Not all clones reach the TCRdb copy of this immuneACCESS table, which keeps in-frame sequences only. Checked studies attribute under half of the gap to unresolved V genes and leave the rest unexplained. V, J and clone size are those of that table, while D and trimming were read from the DNA. A total of nearly 25,000 clones appear in this sample, about two thirds of them only once. Around 9.5% of the sample is held by the ten biggest clonotypes.

In this sample, this clone turned up a few times. This clone's antigen is unknown. Within one base of it there is no much larger clone, and no base qualities were kept. On the study overall, not on this receptor specifically: Repertoires from blood resembled normal breast more closely than tumor, and using blood as a reference for each tissue separated tumor from normal in 14 of 16 patients. Bulk genomic DNA sequencing of unsorted cells missed chain pairing and functional markers such as CD4, CD8 and FOXP3. Because the cohort was small, a breakdown by tumor subtype could not be done. Compared with adjacent normal breast tissue, tumors had roughly 2.5-fold higher T cell density and higher clonality. Enriched TCRB sequences shared across patients were found to be mostly commonly generated sequences that were unlikely to play an important role in the tumor microenvironment.

The sequence came from a person in their 60s with breast cancer. Sequencing used breast tumor tissue. Here the chain combines TRBV30 and TRBJ2-5; 9 junctional bases match TRBD1. The CDR3 sequence is CAWSGTGGFRQETQYF. In nucleotide form, the sequence is TGTGCCTGGAGTGGAACAGGGGGCTTCCGGCAAGAGACCCAGTACTTC.